This TCR beta chain was obtained from a study of early T cells in non-severe SARS-CoV-2 infection. TCRdb itself ran the 5' RACE reads through MiXCR, one entry per CDR3 protein. The sample gives around 52,000 distinct CDR3 sequences, approximately 6.2% of which show up once; less than 5% is in the top ten. This clonotype came up a few times. From germline, CDR1 is MGHRA and CDR2 YSYEKL. This CDR3 has 14 amino acids. V was trimmed by 6 bases and J by 0 bases, leaving 12 bases between them. V usage is TRBV4-1 and J usage is TRBJ2-7, with D possibly being TRBD2 (5 bases). The origin of this receptor is an adult who was a healthcare worker with PCR-confirmed SARS-CoV-2 infection or an uninfected control (not recorded which). Material for sequencing was whole blood. CDR3 DNA: TGCGCCAGCAGACACGGGGTCAGCTCCTACGAGCAGTACTTC. Protein product: CASRHGVSSYEQYF.